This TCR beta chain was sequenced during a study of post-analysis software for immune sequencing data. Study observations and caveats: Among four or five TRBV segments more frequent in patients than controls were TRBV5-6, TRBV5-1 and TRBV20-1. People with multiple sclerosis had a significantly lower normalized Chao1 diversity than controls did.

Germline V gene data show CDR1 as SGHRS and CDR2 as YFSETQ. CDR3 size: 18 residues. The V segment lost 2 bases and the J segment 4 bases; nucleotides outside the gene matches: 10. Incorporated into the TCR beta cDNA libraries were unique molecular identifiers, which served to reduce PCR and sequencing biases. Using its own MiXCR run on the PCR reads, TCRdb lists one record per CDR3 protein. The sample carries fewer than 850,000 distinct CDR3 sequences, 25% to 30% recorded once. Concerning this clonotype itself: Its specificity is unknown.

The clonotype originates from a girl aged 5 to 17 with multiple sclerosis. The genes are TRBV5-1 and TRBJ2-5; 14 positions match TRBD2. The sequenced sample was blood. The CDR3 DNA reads TGCGCCAGCAGCTTAACCGGGACTAGCGGGAGCTGGGGAGAGACCCAGTACTTC. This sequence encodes CASSLTGTSGSWGETQYF.